These 24 T cell receptor beta chains originate from one sample sequenced in a study of low-dose radiotherapy and immunotherapy resistance in tumors. Time point given: before trial treatment. With TRAV- and TRBV-specific primers, first-strand cDNA was made, covering the alpha and beta chains. PCR amplification of the TCRs was performed with Phusion for 20 PCR cycles, and it relied on a constant-region primer together with a V-primer adapter. TCRdb reprocessed the reads via MiXCR and lists one record per CDR3 protein. This sample carries under 90,000 distinct CDR3 sequences, less than 35% of them seen once, and the ten largest clones take roughly 10%. This specimen consisted of PBMCs, obtained before treatment. The source of these receptors is a female donor with ovarian cancer.

This clonotype was counted many times. For the CDR3, the DNA is TGTGCCAGCAGCCAAGCAGGGGAGGACTATGGCTACACCTTC. Translation: CASSQAGEDYGYTF. This chain connects TRBV3-1 to TRBJ1-2; a weak D match, TRBD1 (6 bases). The ends were cut back, 1 base at V and 3 bases at J, with 9 bases in the middle. CDR3 length: 14 amino acids. Per the germline V gene, CDR1 is LGHDT and CDR2 is YNNKEL (reference sequence). Full variable domain (missing parts from reference TRBV3-1 and TRBJ1-2): DTAVSQTPKYLVTQMGNDKSIKCEQNLGHDTMYWYKQDSKKFLKIMFSYNNKELIINETVPNRFSPKSPDKAHLNLHINSLELGDSAVYFCASSQAGEDYGYTFGSGTRLTVV.

V usage is TRBV29-1 and J usage is TRBJ1-1, with a tentative D call TRBD1 (5 bases). V shed 4 bases and J shed 0 bases, with 15 bases lying between them. This CDR3 has 15 residues. The V gene's germline CDR1 is SQVTM and CDR2 ANQGSEA. CDR3 sequence (DNA): TGCAGCGTTGTAGGGGAAGTAGCCATGAACACTGAAGCTTTCTTT. It yields the protein CSVVGEVAMNTEAFF.

The table lists this clonotype with many counts. The chain has TRBV6-1 and TRBJ2-7; the D is unclear. V was trimmed by 6 bases and J by 3 bases, leaving 12 bases between them. The CDR3 is made up of 13 amino acids. CDR1 is MNHNS, CDR2 SASEGT, per germline. CDR3 sequence (DNA): TGTGCCAGCAGGACGGTGACTCTCTACGAGCAGTACTTC. Translating gives CASRTVTLYEQYF.

This clonotype occurred once. A read error is likely here: a far larger clone is one base away. The chain has TRBV2 and TRBJ1-5, with 9 nucleotides matching TRBD1. There are 15 residues in the CDR3. Germline-derived CDR1 and CDR2 are SNHLY and FYNNEI. In DNA form, the CDR3 reads TGTGCCAGCAGATGGGGACAGGGAAGTGCTCAGTCCCAGCATTTT. Translation: CASRWGQGSAQSQHF.

This clonotype has ten or more counts. CDR3 amino acids: CASSYSGTTYEQYF. The DNA of the CDR3 is TGTGCCAGCAGCTATAGCGGGACAACCTACGAGCAGTACTTC. The chain carries TRBV13 and TRBJ2-7; 8 bases align to TRBD2. Germline loops: CDR1 PRHDT, CDR2 FYEKMQ (reference sequence). The CDR3 loop spans 14 amino acids. Germline trimming cut 4 bases from V and 2 bases from J; bases unmatched to any gene: 4.

The chain recombines TRBV28 with TRBJ1-1, with 10 nucleotides matching TRBD1. The CDR3 is 14 residues long. V shed 7 bases, J shed 4 bases, and the junction held 6 bases outside the gene matches. Germline CDR1 and CDR2: MDHEN and SYDVKM. The CDR3, as DNA: TGTGCCAGCACGACAGGGGGCGCTTTCACTGAAGCTTTCTTT. Its translation: CASTTGGAFTEAFF.

This clonotype was counted many times. V usage is TRBV5-6 and J usage is TRBJ2-5, with TRBD2 matching 10 bases. This CDR3 spans 16 amino acids. V trimming: 4 bases; J trimming: 1 base; junction bases outside the gene matches: 7. Germline lookup yields CDR1 SGHDT and CDR2 YYEEEE. DNA of the CDR3: TGTGCCAGCAGCCCGGGACTAGCGTATTCCCAAGAGACCCAGTACTTC. It specifies CASSPGLAYSQETQYF.

This clonotype occurred many times. The CDR3 bases are TGCAGTGCTAACCCCCCGTTGGTAGCGGGAGTTCTTTGGGAGACCCAGTACTTC. It yields the protein CSANPPLVAGVLWETQYF. The chain joins TRBV20-1 to TRBJ2-5; 9 bases align to TRBD2. Germline-derived CDR1 and CDR2 are DFQATT and SNEGSKA (reference sequence). The CDR3 is made up of 18 amino acids. V shed 4 bases, J shed 5 bases, and the junction held 20 bases outside the gene matches.

Ten or more counts support this clonotype. The rearrangement uses TRBV4-3 and TRBJ2-1, with 12 bases lining up with TRBD2. CDR1 and CDR2 from the germline V gene are LGHNA and YSLEER. The V and J ends lost 3 bases and 9 bases, in that order; junction bases with no gene match: 6. The CDR3 sequence is 15 residues long. The CDR3 nucleotides are TGCGCCAGCAGCCATTCTAGCGGGAGGGCCCCTGAGCAGTTCTTC. Amino acid sequence: CASSHSSGRAPEQFF.

This clonotype was detected ten times or more. The rearrangement links TRBV20-1 to TRBJ2-5; TRBD1 or TRBD2 may be the D gene (5 bases each). The germline V gene encodes CDR1 DFQATT and CDR2 SNEGSKA (reference sequence). This CDR3 contains 12 residues. V lost 2 bases and J lost 5, with 9 bases in between. CDR3 sequence (DNA): TGCAGTGCTAGACGGGGCCAGGAGACCCAGTACTTC. Translation gives CSARRGQETQYF.

This clonotype showed up many times. The chain is built from TRBV5-4 and TRBJ2-1; TRBD2 agrees at 9 bases. CDR1 is SGHNT, CDR2 YYREEE, per germline (reference sequence). The J segment lost 7 bases and the V segment lost 0 bases, leaving 5 bases of the junction unmatched. This CDR3 has 15 amino acids. The CDR3 sequence: CASSLASGAVNEQFF. The CDR3 DNA reads TGTGCCAGCAGCTTGGCTAGCGGGGCGGTAAATGAGCAGTTCTTC.

A remark on this clonotype: This is likely an artifact of a read error, given a far larger clone one base away. CDR3 DNA sequence: TGTGCCAGCAGCACCCAGACAGGGGTCTACGAGACCCAGTTCTTC. It encodes CASSTQTGVYETQFF. V gene TRBV5-3 combines with J gene TRBJ2-1; TRBD1 matches 8 bases. TRBV5-3 is an ORF; its function is uncertain. J was trimmed by 13 bases and V by 8 bases; bases with no gene match: 20. This CDR3 is built from 15 residues.

This clonotype was recorded many times. This chain connects TRBV30 to TRBJ2-1, with D perhaps TRBD2 (5 bases). This CDR3 is built from 15 residues. V was trimmed by 0 bases and J by 3 bases, leaving 12 bases between them. CDR1 and CDR2 from the germline V gene are GTSNPN and SVGIG (reference sequence). CDR3 nucleotide sequence: TGTGCCTGGAGTGTAATAAGCGGTATCTACAATGAGCAGTTCTTC. Translated, it gives CAWSVISGIYNEQFF.

This clonotype was observed a single time. The rearrangement uses TRBV2 and TRBJ2-1; D might be TRBD2 (5 bases). The CDR3 extends over 13 amino acids. Germline lookup yields CDR1 SNHLY and CDR2 FYNNEI. V lost 7 bases to trimming and J lost 0 bases, with 7 bases between them. The CDR3 reads CASTGGSYNEQFF. In nucleotides, the CDR3 is TGTGCCAGCACCGGAGGCTCCTACAATGAGCAGTTCTTC.

This clonotype was seen many times. The chain carries TRBV26 and TRBJ2-1; no check of the table's D call, TRBD2, against the DNA was made. TRBV26 is termed a pseudogene. The CDR3 is 20 residues long. In DNA, the CDR3 is TGTGCCAGCACCCCCTCCCCTAGCGGGGGGGCTGGGAGCTCCTACAATGAGCAGTTCTTC. Protein product: CASTPSPSGGAGSSYNEQFF.

This clonotype was seen ten or more times. The rearrangement uses TRBV27 and TRBJ2-7; 7 nucleotides agree with TRBD1. V lost 4 bases to trimming and J lost 4 bases; unmatched junction nucleotides: 10. The CDR3 runs to 15 residues. Germline lookup yields CDR1 MNHEY and CDR2 SMNVEV (reference sequence). CDR3 sequence: CASSSSGGRRYEQYF. The DNA of the CDR3 is TGTGCCAGCAGTTCCTCAGGGGGTAGGCGGTACGAGCAGTACTTC.

This clonotype was counted many times. The CDR3 is CASRQAGSNGNQPQHF. The CDR3 DNA reads TGTGCCAGCAGACAAGCAGGGTCGAACGGCAATCAGCCCCAGCATTTT. The gene calls are TRBV6-2 or TRBV6-3 and TRBJ1-5; maybe TRBD1 (5 bases). Germline CDR1 is MNHEY and CDR2 is SVGEGT. This CDR3 contains 16 residues. V was trimmed by 6 bases and J by 2 bases, leaving 17 bases between them.

This sequence joins TRBV18 and TRBJ1-6, with D unclear. Deletions cut 4 bases from V and 13 bases from J, with 14 bases between. Germline CDR1 reads KGHSH; CDR2 reads LQKENI. The length of the CDR3 is 13 residues. This chain's CDR3 is CASSRPPASPLHF. The CDR3 DNA is TGTGCCAGCTCACGCCCGCCTGCATCGCCCCTCCACTTT.

This clonotype occurred many times. The chain carries TRBV11-3 and TRBJ2-1, with 8 bases fitting TRBD2. Germline values: CDR1 SGHNT, CDR2 YENEEA. The CDR3 covers 14 residues. V shed 2 bases, J shed 8 bases, and the junction held 5 bases outside the gene matches. The CDR3 nucleotides are TGTGCCAGCAGCTTACGAGCGGGAGATGATGAGCAGTTCTTC. Its translation: CASSLRAGDDEQFF. The complete variable domain, with remaining parts taken from reference TRBV11-3 and TRBJ2-1, reads EAGVVQSPRYKIIEKKQPVAFWCNPISGHNTLYWYLQNLGQGPELLIRYENEEAVDDSQLPKDRFSAERLKGVDSTLKIQPAELGDSAVYLCASSLRAGDDEQFFGPGTRLTVL.

The chain links TRBV7-8 to TRBJ2-1, with unresolved D. CDR1 is SGHVS, CDR2 FQNEAQ, per germline. The CDR3 extends over 13 amino acids. The germline V and J ends were trimmed by 1 base and 6 bases, with 7 bases remaining between them. This CDR3 reads CASSLERANEQFF. CDR3 DNA sequence: TGTGCCAGCAGCTTAGAGAGAGCCAATGAGCAGTTCTTC.

This clonotype was seen many times. This chain connects TRBV7-8 to TRBJ1-1; D is ambiguous. Germline V gene data show CDR1 as SGHVS and CDR2 as FQNEAQ. The V end was cut by 3 bases, the J end by 7 bases, with 9 bases between. The CDR3 loop spans 12 amino acids. As DNA, the CDR3 is TGTGCCAGCAGCTTTTCGTTCAGTGAAGCTTTCTTT. Its protein product is CASSFSFSEAFF.

This clonotype was detected ten times or more. This rearrangement joins TRBV9 to TRBJ1-1; D gene ambiguous. V lost 5 bases and J lost 4, with 15 bases in between. This CDR3 comprises 14 residues. CDR1 is SGDLS, CDR2 YYNGEE, per germline. In DNA, the CDR3 is TGTGCCAGCAGTTCCGGGGAGACCTTCACTGAAGCTTTCTTT. Encoded protein: CASSSGETFTEAFF.

This clonotype has a count of ten or more. This sequence joins TRBV11-2 and TRBJ2-3; the match to TRBD2 covers 9 bases. Germline CDR1 SGHAT, CDR2 FQNNGV. The CDR3 extends over 16 amino acids. V shed 2 bases, J shed 6 bases, and the junction held 9 bases outside the gene matches. In DNA, the CDR3 is TGTGCCAGCAGCTTACAAGCGGGGGGCGAAATGGATACGCAGTATTTT. Translating gives CASSLQAGGEMDTQYF.

Ten or more counts support this clonotype. The chain uses TRBV20-1 and TRBJ2-1; 9 bases match TRBD2. Germline CDR1 is DFQATT and CDR2 is SNEGSKA (reference sequence). This CDR3 has 14 residues. Trimming removed 1 base from V and 7 bases from J; junction bases left unmatched: 5. CDR3 nucleotides: TGCAGTGCTAGAGCTCTAGCGGGGTTTAATGAGCAGTTCTTC. This sequence encodes CSARALAGFNEQFF.